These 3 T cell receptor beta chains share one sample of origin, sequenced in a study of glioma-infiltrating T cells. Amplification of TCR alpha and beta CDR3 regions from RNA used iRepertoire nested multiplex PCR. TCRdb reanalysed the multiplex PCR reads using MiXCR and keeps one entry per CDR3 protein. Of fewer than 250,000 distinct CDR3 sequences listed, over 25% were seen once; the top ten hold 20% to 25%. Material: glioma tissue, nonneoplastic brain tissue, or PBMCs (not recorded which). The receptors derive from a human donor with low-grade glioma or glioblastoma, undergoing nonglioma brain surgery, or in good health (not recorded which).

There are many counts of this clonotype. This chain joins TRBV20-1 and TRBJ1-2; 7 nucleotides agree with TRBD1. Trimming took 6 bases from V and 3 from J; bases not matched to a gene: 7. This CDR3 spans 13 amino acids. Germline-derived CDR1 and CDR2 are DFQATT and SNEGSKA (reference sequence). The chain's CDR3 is CSAGTATYYGYTF. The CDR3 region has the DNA TGCAGTGCGGGGACAGCCACCTACTATGGCTACACCTTC.

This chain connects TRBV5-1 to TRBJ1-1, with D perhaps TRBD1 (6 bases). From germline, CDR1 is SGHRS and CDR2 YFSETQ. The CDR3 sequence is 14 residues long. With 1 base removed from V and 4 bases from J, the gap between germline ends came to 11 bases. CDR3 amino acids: CASSLSGVSTEAFF. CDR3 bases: TGCGCCAGCAGCTTGTCAGGGGTCAGCACTGAAGCTTTCTTT.

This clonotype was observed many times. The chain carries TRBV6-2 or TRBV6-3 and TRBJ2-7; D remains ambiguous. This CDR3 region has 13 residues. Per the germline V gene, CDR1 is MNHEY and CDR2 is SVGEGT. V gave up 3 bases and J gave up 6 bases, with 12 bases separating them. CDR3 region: CASSYTGPLEQYF. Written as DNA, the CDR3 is TGTGCCAGCAGTTATACGGGTCCGCTCGAGCAGTACTTC.